The next 10 T cell receptor beta chains were all read from a single sample in a study of blood T cell repertoires in COVID-19. The repertoire was sequenced with immunoSEQ multiplex PCR; TCRdb's copy has only in-frame clones and lacks some. The sample shows roughly 220,000 clones, more than 75% of them seen only once. Sequences were obtained from peripheral blood. These receptor sequences come from a woman of 80 years or more with COVID-19, enrolled during active disease.

This sequence joins TRBV5-6 and TRBJ1-2, with 7 bases matching TRBD1. This CDR3 region has 15 residues. Germline V gene sequence: CDR1 SGHDT, CDR2 YYEEEE. With 4 bases clipped from V and 3 bases from J, the junction kept 9 bases outside the gene matches. The CDR3 DNA reads as TGTGCCAGCAGCCCCTCGGACAGGACTTACTATGGCTACACCTTC. Its protein product is CASSPSDRTYYGYTF.

The J gene is TRBJ1-1, the V gene TRBV20-1; D might be TRBD1 (6 bases). V was cut by 3 bases and J by 8 bases, with 13 bases left in between. Germline values: CDR1 DFQATT, CDR2 SNEGSKA (reference sequence). The CDR3 consists of 12 residues. CDR3 bases: TGCAGTGCTAGTCAGGGGTCAGGGGAAGCTTTCTTT. It encodes CSASQGSGEAFF.

Regarding this clone: The same CDR3 can be traced to other DNA sequences in this sample. The rearrangement links TRBV7-9 to TRBJ1-1; 7 bases align to TRBD1. V dropped 2 bases and J dropped 0; count of bases not matched to a gene: 3. This CDR3 region has 15 residues. Germline V gene lookup returns CDR1 SEHNR and CDR2 FQNEAQ (reference sequence). The CDR3 nucleotides are TGTGCCAGCAGCTTAAGACAGGGTATGAACACTGAAGCTTTCTTT. Amino acids: CASSLRQGMNTEAFF.

This rearrangement joins TRBV19 to TRBJ1-2, with 7 bases fitting TRBD1. The ends lost 7 bases at V and 4 bases at J; junction bases unmatched: 12. Per germline, CDR1 LNHDA and CDR2 SQIVND (reference sequence). This CDR3 is built from 15 residues. CDR3 amino acids: CASTLGQLTSYGYTF. CDR3 DNA sequence: TGTGCCAGTACCCTGGGACAGCTTACTTCCTATGGCTACACCTTC.

This chain connects TRBV7-2 to TRBJ2-3, with unresolved D. This CDR3 is 15 amino acids long. Between the trimmed V and J ends, which lost 5 bases and 0 bases, there was a span of 12 bases. Germline assignment: CDR1 SGHTA and CDR2 FQGNSA. CDR3 bases: TGTGCCAGCAGCACTCCCCAGACAAGCACAGATACGCAGTATTTT. Translating it yields CASSTPQTSTDTQYF.

Only one count was recorded for this clone. V usage is TRBV3-1 (or the pseudogene TRBV3-2) and J usage is TRBJ1-1, with a tentative D call TRBD1 (5 bases). The CDR3 sequence is 13 residues long. V was trimmed by 6 bases and J by 5 bases, leaving 13 bases between them. The germline CDR1 and CDR2 sequences are LGHDT and YNNKEL (reference sequence). The CDR3 loop is CASSSRAATEAFF. CDR3 DNA: TGTGCCAGCAGTTCCAGGGCAGCTACTGAAGCTTTCTTT.

The chain has TRBV2 and TRBJ1-5; 8 bases match TRBD1. The V and J ends lost 6 bases and 1 base, in that order; junction bases with no gene match: 5. The CDR3 is 15 residues long. The germline V gene encodes CDR1 SNHLY and CDR2 FYNNEI. The CDR3 bases are TGTGCCAGCAGACAGACAGGGGACAGCAATCAGCCCCAGCATTTT. Its translation: CASRQTGDSNQPQHF.

The chain uses TRBV3-1 (or the pseudogene TRBV3-2) and TRBJ1-5; D is unresolved. Germline loops: CDR1 LGHDT, CDR2 YNNKEL (reference sequence). V was pared by 3 bases and J by 7 bases, with 10 bases between. CDR3 size: 13 residues. CDR3 bases: TGTGCCAGCAGCCACCGAGGGAGGCAGCCCCAGCATTTT. Encoded protein: CASSHRGRQPQHF.

The chain employs TRBV5-4 and TRBJ2-1, with D hard to call. V lost 2 bases to trimming and J lost 0 bases, with 6 bases between them. CDR1 SGHNT and CDR2 YYREEE come from the germline V gene (reference sequence). CDR3 length equals 14 residues. In DNA, the CDR3 is TGTGCCAGCAGCTTTGGCAGCTCCTACAATGAGCAGTTCTTC. Protein: CASSFGSSYNEQFF.

The chain couples TRBV2 to TRBJ1-1; D uncertain. Trimming shortened V by 6 bases and J by 0 bases, and 11 bases separated the two germline ends. The CDR3 runs to 14 residues. Germline lookup yields CDR1 SNHLY and CDR2 FYNNEI. CDR3 DNA: TGTGCCAGCAGGAGGGTGGCAGTGAACACTGAAGCTTTCTTT. Translating gives CASRRVAVNTEAFF.